This T cell receptor beta chain was captured in a study of cytomegalovirus exposure and HLA in healthy donors. Whole-study context: A preliminary data release comprised approximately 85 million unique TCRs obtained from HLA-typed donors.

Healthy people donating bone marrow made up the donors. Germline lookup yields CDR1 SGHVS and CDR2 FQNEAQ. The CDR3 has 15 residues. The germline V and J ends were trimmed by 5 bases and 0 bases, with 8 bases remaining between them. The primer mix had 60 Vbeta and 13 Jbeta primers. Authors' data handling: The authors later counted about 80 million unique TCR beta chains, roughly 10 million of them shared. The protocol was immunoSEQ multiplex PCR, while the TCRdb copy is restricted to in-frame clones and leaves out a portion. V and J calls and clone size are copied from that table; D and trimming were computed from the DNA. The sample comprises approximately 27,000 clones, 70% of which are singletons, and roughly 4% rests with the top ten.

Sequenced: PBMCs. This sequence joins TRBV7-8 and TRBJ2-6; D gene uncertain. The clonotype comes from a woman in her fifties or sixties in good health and CMV-seronegative. The chain's CDR3 is CASSPRVSGANVLTF. CDR3 sequence (DNA): TGTGCCAGCAGCCCCCGGGTCTCTGGGGCCAACGTCCTGACTTTC.